This T cell receptor (beta chain) was recovered during a study of cytomegalovirus exposure and HLA in healthy donors. Study-wide points: Per published reports, the classifier diagnosed cytomegalovirus status with high specificity and sensitivity.

Notes on this clone: Its target is not known.

CDR1 is MNHNS and CDR2 is SASEGT in the germline V gene. V trimming: 7 bases; J trimming: 1 base; junction bases outside the gene matches: 3. CDR3 length: 14 amino acids. Libraries were prepared by immunoSEQ multiplex PCR; TCRdb keeps only in-frame clonotypes and omits some of them. Of around 300,000 clones in the sample, 70% to 90% were seen once. Separate from the roughly 700-subject first cohort was the approximately 110-subject validation cohort, to which the donors belonged. The chain carries TRBV6-1 and TRBJ2-7; 11 nucleotides match TRBD2. The receptor was isolated from a woman younger than 35 in good health and CMV-seronegative. Material: PBMCs. The CDR3 protein is CASNIAGGSYEQYF. The CDR3 DNA reads as TGTGCCAGCAATATAGCGGGAGGGTCCTACGAGCAGTACTTC.